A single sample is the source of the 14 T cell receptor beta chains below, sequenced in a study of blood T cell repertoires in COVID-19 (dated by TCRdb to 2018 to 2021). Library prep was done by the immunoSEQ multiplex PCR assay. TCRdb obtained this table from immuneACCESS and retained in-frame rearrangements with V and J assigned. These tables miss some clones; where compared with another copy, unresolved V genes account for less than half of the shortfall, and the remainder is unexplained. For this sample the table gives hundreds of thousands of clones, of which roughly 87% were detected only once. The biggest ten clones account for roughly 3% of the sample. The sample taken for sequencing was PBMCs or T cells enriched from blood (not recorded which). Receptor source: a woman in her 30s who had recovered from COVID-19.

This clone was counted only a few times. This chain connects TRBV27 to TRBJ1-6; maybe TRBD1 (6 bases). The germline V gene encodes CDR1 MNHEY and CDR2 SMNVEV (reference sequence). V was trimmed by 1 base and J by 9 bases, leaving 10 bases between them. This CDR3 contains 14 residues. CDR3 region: CASSLWQGTSPLHF. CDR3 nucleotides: TGTGCCAGCAGTTTATGGCAGGGGACTTCACCCCTCCACTTT.

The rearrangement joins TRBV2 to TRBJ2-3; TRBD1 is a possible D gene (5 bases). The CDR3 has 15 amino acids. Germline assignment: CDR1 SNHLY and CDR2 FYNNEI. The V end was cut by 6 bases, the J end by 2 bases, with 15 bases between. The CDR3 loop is CASSIDGQVTDTQYF. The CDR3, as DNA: TGTGCCAGCAGCATCGACGGACAAGTCACAGATACGCAGTATTTT.

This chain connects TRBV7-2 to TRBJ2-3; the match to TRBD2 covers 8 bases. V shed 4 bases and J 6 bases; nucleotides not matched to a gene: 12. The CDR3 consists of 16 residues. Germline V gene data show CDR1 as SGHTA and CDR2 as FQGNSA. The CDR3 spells CASSWLQGGGMDTQYF. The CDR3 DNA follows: TGTGCCAGCAGCTGGCTACAGGGCGGGGGGATGGATACGCAGTATTTT.

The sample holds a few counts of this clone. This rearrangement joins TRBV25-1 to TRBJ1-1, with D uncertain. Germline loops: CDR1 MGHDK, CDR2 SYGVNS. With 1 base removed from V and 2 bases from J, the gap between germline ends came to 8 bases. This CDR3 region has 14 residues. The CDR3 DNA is TGTGCCAGCAGTGAATTTGGAGGAAACACTGAAGCTTTCTTT. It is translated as CASSEFGGNTEAFF.

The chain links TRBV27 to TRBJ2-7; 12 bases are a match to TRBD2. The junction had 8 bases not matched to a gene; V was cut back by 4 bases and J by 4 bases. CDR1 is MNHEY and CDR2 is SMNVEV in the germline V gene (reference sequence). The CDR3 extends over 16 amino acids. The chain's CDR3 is CASSYGGTSGFYEQYF. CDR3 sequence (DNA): TGTGCCAGCAGTTACGGTGGGACTAGCGGGTTTTACGAGCAGTACTTC.

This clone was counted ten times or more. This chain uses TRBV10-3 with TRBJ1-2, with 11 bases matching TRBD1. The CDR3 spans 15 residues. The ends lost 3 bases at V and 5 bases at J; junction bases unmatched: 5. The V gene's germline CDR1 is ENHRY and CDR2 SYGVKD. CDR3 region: CAISDGTGGDYGYTF. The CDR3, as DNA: TGTGCCATCAGTGATGGGACAGGGGGGGATTATGGCTACACCTTC.

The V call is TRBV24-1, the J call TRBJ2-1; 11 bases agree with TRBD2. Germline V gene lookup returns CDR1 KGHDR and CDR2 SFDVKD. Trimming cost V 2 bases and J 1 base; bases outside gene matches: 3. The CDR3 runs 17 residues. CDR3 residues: CATSDSGLADSYNEQFF. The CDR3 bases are TGTGCCACCAGTGATTCGGGACTAGCGGATTCCTACAATGAGCAGTTCTTC.

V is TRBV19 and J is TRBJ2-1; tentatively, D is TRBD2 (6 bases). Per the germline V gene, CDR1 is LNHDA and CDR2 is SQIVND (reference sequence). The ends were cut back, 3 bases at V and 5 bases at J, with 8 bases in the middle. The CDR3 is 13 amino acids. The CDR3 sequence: CASSMGLHNEQFF. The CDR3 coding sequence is TGTGCCAGTAGTATGGGACTTCACAATGAGCAGTTCTTC.

CDR3 DNA: TGTGCCAGCTCACCGAGAGGGGAGACCCAGTACTTC. Translation gives CASSPRGETQYF. The V call is TRBV18, the J call TRBJ2-5; the D gene is possibly TRBD2 (5 bases). CDR3 length: 12 amino acids. V lost 3 bases and J 5 bases, leaving 7 bases between the germline ends. Germline CDR1 reads KGHSH; CDR2 reads LQKENI.

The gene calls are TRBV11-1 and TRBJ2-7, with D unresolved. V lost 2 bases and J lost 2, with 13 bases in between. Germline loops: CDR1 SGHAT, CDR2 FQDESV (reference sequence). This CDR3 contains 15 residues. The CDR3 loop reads CASSLRGELPYEQYF. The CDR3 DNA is TGTGCCAGCAGCTTAAGAGGAGAGCTACCCTACGAGCAGTACTTC.

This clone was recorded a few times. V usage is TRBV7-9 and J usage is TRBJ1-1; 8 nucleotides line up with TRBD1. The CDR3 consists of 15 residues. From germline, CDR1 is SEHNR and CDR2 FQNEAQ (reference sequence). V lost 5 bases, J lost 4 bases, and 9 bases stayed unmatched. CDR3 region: CASSQTGVQGTEAFF. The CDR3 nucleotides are TGTGCCAGCAGCCAGACAGGGGTACAGGGCACTGAAGCTTTCTTT.

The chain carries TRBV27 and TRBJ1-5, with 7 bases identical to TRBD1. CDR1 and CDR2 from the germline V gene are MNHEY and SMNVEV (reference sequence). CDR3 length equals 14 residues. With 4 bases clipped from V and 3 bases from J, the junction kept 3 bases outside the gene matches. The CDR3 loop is CASSWTGYNQPQHF. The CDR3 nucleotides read TGTGCCAGCAGTTGGACAGGATACAATCAGCCCCAGCATTTT.

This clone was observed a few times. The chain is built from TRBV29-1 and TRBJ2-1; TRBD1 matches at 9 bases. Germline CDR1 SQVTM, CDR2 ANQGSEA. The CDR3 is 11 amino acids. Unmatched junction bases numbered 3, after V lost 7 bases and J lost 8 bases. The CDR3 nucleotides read TGCAGCGGGGACAGGGCGGATGAGCAGTTCTTC. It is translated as CSGDRADEQFF.

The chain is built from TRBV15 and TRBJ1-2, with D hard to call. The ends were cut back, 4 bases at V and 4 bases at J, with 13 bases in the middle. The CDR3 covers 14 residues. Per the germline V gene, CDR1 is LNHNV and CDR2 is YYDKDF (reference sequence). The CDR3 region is CATSIYSGGYGYTF. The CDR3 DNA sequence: TGTGCCACCAGCATCTACTCCGGCGGCTATGGCTACACCTTC. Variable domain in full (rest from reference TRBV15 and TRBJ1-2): DAMVIQNPRYQVTQFGKPVTLSCSQTLNHNVMYWYQQKSSQAPKLLFHYYDKDFNNEADTPDNFQSRRPNTSFCFLDIRSPGLGDTAMYLCATSIYSGGYGYTFGSGTRLTVV.